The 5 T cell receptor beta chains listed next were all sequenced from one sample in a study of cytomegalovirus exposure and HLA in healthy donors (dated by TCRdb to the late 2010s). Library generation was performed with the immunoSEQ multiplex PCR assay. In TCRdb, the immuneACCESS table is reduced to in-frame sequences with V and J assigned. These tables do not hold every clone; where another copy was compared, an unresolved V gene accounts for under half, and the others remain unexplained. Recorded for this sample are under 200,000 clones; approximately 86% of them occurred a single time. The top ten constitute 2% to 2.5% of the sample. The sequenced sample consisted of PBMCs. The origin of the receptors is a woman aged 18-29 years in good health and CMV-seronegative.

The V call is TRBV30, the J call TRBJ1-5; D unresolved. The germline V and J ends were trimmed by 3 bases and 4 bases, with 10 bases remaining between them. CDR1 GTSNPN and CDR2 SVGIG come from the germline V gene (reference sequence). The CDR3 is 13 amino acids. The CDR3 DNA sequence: TGTGCCTGGAGCGTACAACTAAATCAGCCCCAGCATTTT. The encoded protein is CAWSVQLNQPQHF.

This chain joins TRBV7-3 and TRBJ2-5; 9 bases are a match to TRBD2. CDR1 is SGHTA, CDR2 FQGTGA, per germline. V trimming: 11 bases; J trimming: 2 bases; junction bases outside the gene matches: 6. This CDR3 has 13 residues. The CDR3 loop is CASASGAQETQYF. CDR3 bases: TGTGCCTCAGCTAGCGGGGCGCAAGAGACCCAGTACTTC.

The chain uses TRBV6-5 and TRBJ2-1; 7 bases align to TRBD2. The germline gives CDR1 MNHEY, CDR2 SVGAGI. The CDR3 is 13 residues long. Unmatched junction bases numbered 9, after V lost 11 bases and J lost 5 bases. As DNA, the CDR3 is TGTGCCTGCGGGGGTTCGATCCACAATGAGCAGTTCTTC. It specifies CACGGSIHNEQFF.

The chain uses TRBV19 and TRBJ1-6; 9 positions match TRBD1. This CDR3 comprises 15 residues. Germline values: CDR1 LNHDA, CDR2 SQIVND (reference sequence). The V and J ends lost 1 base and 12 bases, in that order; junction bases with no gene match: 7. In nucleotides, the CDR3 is TGTGCCAGTAGTATAGGAGGGGGGACAGGGAGACCCCTCCACTTT. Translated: CASSIGGGTGRPLHF.

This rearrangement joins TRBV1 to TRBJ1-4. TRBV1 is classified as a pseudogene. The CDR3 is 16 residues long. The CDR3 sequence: CTSSQVGSPTNEKLFF. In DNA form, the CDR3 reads TGCACCAGCAGCCAAGTGGGGAGCCCAACTAATGAAAAACTGTTTTTT.